A selection of T cell receptor beta chains follows, all from one sample in a study of T cells in Graves' hyperthyroidism and ophthalmopathy. TCRdb ran MiXCR on the multiplex PCR reads and lists one entry per CDR3 protein. Of 400,000 to 500,000 distinct CDR3 sequences in the sample, approximately 15% were seen once. The specimen was blood. The receptors here all came from a woman aged 18-29 years with Graves' hyperthyroidism. Both conserved end residues are part of each CDR3. A D gene is named only where the DNA matches it firmly. Rows may omit the clone size; those that give it use once, few, many or a size class.

>TRBJ2-3|TRBV12-5|TRBD1|many|13
CASGQGAADTQYF
TGTGCTAGTGGCCAGGGGGCGGCAGATACGCAGTATTTT
>TRBJ2-7|TRBV5-1|TRBD1|NA|14
CASSTVRDRYEQYF
TGCGCCAGCAGTACCGTCCGGGACAGGTACGAGCAGTACTTC
>TRBJ1-1|TRBV5-4|NA|NA|13
CASSRWGAREAFF
TGTGCCAGCAGCCGCTGGGGGGCGCGGGAAGCTTTCTTT
>TRBJ2-3|TRBV4-2|TRBD2|NA|16
CASSQLGSGSGDTQYF
TGTGCCAGCAGCCAATTGGGTAGCGGGAGTGGAGATACGCAGTATTTT
>TRBJ2-1|TRBV6-1|TRBD2|NA|15
CASHTGTSRYNEQFF
TGTGCCAGCCATACCGGGACTAGCAGATACAATGAGCAGTTCTTC
>TRBJ2-1|TRBV4-1|NA|many|12
CASSQELDEQFF
TGCGCCAGCAGCCAGGAGTTGGATGAGCAGTTCTTC
>TRBJ2-5|TRBV6-1|TRBD1|many|18
CASCHPPPADRALETQYF
TGTGCCAGCTGCCACCCGCCCCCAGCGGACAGGGCTTTAGAGACCCAGTACTTC
>TRBJ2-4|TRBV7-2|NA|many|16
CASSLAVFGGKNIQYF
TGTGCCAGCAGCTTAGCTGTGTTTGGGGGAAAAAACATTCAGTACTTC
>TRBJ2-3|TRBV5-1|NA|many|15
CASSLGDRQTDTQYF
TGCGCCAGCAGCTTGGGCGACAGGCAGACAGATACGCAGTATTTT
>TRBJ2-3|TRBV12-3/TRBV12-4|TRBD2|many|17
CASSLLFGGSGTDTQYF
TGTGCCAGCAGTTTACTCTTCGGCGGGAGTGGCACAGATACGCAGTATTTT
>TRBJ2-7|TRBV3-1|TRBD2|many|17
CASSQDQGLAAPYEQYF
TGTGCCAGCAGCCAAGATCAGGGACTAGCGGCCCCTTACGAGCAGTACTTC
>TRBJ1-4|TRBV29-1|TRBD1|many|16
CSVDLGQGVRNEKLFF
TGCAGCGTTGACTTGGGACAGGGGGTACGGAATGAAAAACTGTTTTTT
>TRBJ2-1|TRBV20-1|NA|few|12
CSAQLVDNEQFF
TGCAGTGCTCAACTAGTGGACAATGAGCAGTTCTTC
>TRBJ1-4|TRBV16|NA|few|15
CASSHTDRTNEKLFF
TGTGCCAGCAGCCATACGGACAGAACTAATGAAAAACTGTTTTTT
>TRBJ1-5|TRBV2|NA|many|14
CASSQDSIGQPQHF
TGTGCCAGCAGCCAAGACAGTATCGGTCAGCCCCAGCATTTT
>TRBJ2-3|TRBV19|NA|few|15
CASSIGNRGTDTQYF
TGTGCCAGTAGTATTGGAAACAGGGGCACAGATACGCAGTATTTT